The 20 T cell receptor beta chains presented below share a single source sample, sequenced in a study of early T cells in non-severe SARS-CoV-2 infection. TCRdb itself ran the 5' RACE reads through MiXCR, one entry per CDR3 protein. The repertoire holds around 50,000 distinct CDR3 sequences, with around 7.7% as singletons. Sequencing was done on a sample of whole blood. The receptor set was obtained from an adult who was a healthcare worker with PCR-confirmed SARS-CoV-2 infection or an uninfected control (not recorded which).

There are many counts of this clonotype. The rearrangement links TRBV14 to TRBJ1-2; D is possibly TRBD1 (6 bases). Germline V gene sequence: CDR1 SGHDN, CDR2 FVKESK. CDR3 length equals 21 residues. V dropped 0 bases and J dropped 2 bases, with 28 bases sitting between them. The CDR3 loop is CASSQDVIPRPGQGRNYGYTF. The CDR3 nucleotides read TGTGCCAGCAGCCAAGACGTGATTCCTCGTCCAGGGCAGGGGCGAAACTATGGCTACACCTTC.

This clonotype has ten or more counts. The J gene is TRBJ1-1, the V gene TRBV12-3 or TRBV12-4, with a weak D call TRBD1 (5 bases). V lost 5 bases and J 0 bases, leaving 19 bases between the germline ends. This CDR3 region has 17 residues. CDR3: CASSTQGFGVVNTEAFF. Here the CDR3 DNA reads TGTGCCAGCAGTACTCAGGGATTCGGAGTCGTGAACACTGAAGCTTTCTTT.

In this sample, this clonotype turned up a few times. The J gene is TRBJ1-4, the V gene TRBV2; D unclear. CDR1 and CDR2 from the germline V gene are SNHLY and FYNNEI. Between the trimmed V and J ends, which lost 5 bases and 4 bases, there was a span of 8 bases. The CDR3 covers 13 residues. CDR3 protein: CASSRSVNEKLFF. The DNA of the CDR3 is TGTGCCAGCAGTCGCTCAGTTAATGAAAAACTGTTTTTT.

This clonotype was counted at least ten times. The chain links TRBV12-3 or TRBV12-4 to TRBJ1-2; TRBD1 matches at 7 bases. The trim removed 6 bases at V and 6 bases at J, leaving 4 bases unmatched. The CDR3 has 12 amino acids. CDR3 sequence: CASSPTGNGYTF. The CDR3 bases are TGTGCCAGCAGCCCGACAGGGAATGGCTACACCTTC.

This clonotype was counted many times. The chain combines TRBV7-9 with TRBJ2-7; D remains unclear. V was cut by 2 bases and J by 4 bases, with 12 bases left in between. The germline gives CDR1 SEHNR, CDR2 FQNEAQ (reference sequence). The CDR3 is made up of 14 amino acids. CDR3 protein: CASSLSTKEYEQYF. In nucleotides, the CDR3 is TGTGCCAGCAGCTTAAGTACCAAGGAATACGAGCAGTACTTC.

In its sample, this clonotype was seen many times. The J gene is TRBJ2-5, the V gene TRBV12-3 or TRBV12-4; no clear D. V was shortened by 3 bases and J by 5 bases, with 7 bases between the two germline ends. The CDR3 extends over 12 amino acids. CDR3 in DNA: TGTGCCAGCAGTTTGATAATCGAGACCCAGTACTTC. Its translation: CASSLIIETQYF.

The table lists this clonotype with many counts. This chain uses TRBV28 with TRBJ1-1; D is undetermined. Trimming removed 4 bases at V and 8 bases at J, with 23 bases between. This CDR3 contains 16 residues. Germline V CDR1 and CDR2: MDHEN, SYDVKM. The CDR3 coding sequence is TGTGCCAGCAGTTCTCCCGCGGGGTTTGGTTATAGCGAAGCTTTCTTT. As protein: CASSSPAGFGYSEAFF.

This clonotype appeared many times. V usage is TRBV28 and J usage is TRBJ2-2, with 7 positions matching TRBD1. There are 12 residues in the CDR3. The V segment lost 10 bases and the J segment 9 bases; nucleotides outside the gene matches: 8. The germline gives CDR1 MDHEN, CDR2 SYDVKM. The CDR3 nucleotides read TGTGCCACAACAGGGGTTAGGAGGGAGCTGTTTTTT. It specifies CATTGVRRELFF. Full variable domain (outside the CDR3, taken from reference TRBV28 and TRBJ2-2): DVKVTQSSRYLVKRTGEKVFLECVQDMDHENMFWYRQDPGLGLRLIYFSYDVKMKEKGDIPEGYSVSREKKERFSLILESASTNQTSMYLCATTGVRRELFFGEGSRLTVL.

This clonotype showed up many times. The chain couples TRBV12-3 or TRBV12-4 to TRBJ1-3; D is uncertain. The germline V and J ends were trimmed by 5 bases and 0 bases, with 8 bases remaining between them. This CDR3 region has 14 residues. The CDR3 region is CASSNGYSGNTIYF. CDR3 in DNA: TGTGCCAGCAGTAACGGTTACTCTGGAAACACCATATATTTT.

This clonotype was seen repeatedly, ten times or more. The V gene is TRBV13, the J gene TRBJ1-6; 7 positions match TRBD1. There are 15 residues in the CDR3. The V and J ends lost 5 bases and 9 bases, in that order; junction bases with no gene match: 10. The germline gives CDR1 PRHDT, CDR2 FYEKMQ (reference sequence). This CDR3 reads CASSRSTGLGSPLHF. The DNA for the CDR3 is TGTGCCAGCAGCCGCTCGACAGGGCTAGGTTCACCCCTCCACTTT.

This clonotype was counted many times. V is TRBV9 and J is TRBJ2-3; 13 nucleotides align to TRBD2. V lost 1 base, J lost 3 bases, and 8 bases stayed unmatched. The CDR3 loop spans 18 amino acids. Germline lookup yields CDR1 SGDLS and CDR2 YYNGEE. DNA of the CDR3: TGTGCCAGCAGCGTACCCCTGACTAGCGGGGGGCGGACAGATACGCAGTATTTT. It translates to CASSVPLTSGGRTDTQYF.

This clonotype was counted many times. J is TRBJ1-5 and V is TRBV21-1; TRBD1, the table's D call, lacks a check against the DNA. TRBV21-1 is a documented pseudogene. The CDR3 has 18 residues. This chain's CDR3 is CASSKAEDSGGCFQPQHF. CDR3 nucleotide sequence: TGTGCCAGCAGCAAAGCTGAGGACAGTGGTGGGTGTTTTCAGCCCCAGCATTTT.

This clonotype came up many times. The chain links TRBV20-1 to TRBJ1-1; TRBD1 agrees at 8 bases. This CDR3 has 16 residues. CDR1 is DFQATT, CDR2 SNEGSKA, per germline (reference sequence). Losses at the gene ends were 1 base for V and 4 bases for J; bases not matched to a gene: 11. Here the CDR3 reads CSARGETGDAGTEAFF. The CDR3 DNA sequence: TGCAGTGCTAGAGGGGAGACAGGGGACGCCGGCACTGAAGCTTTCTTT.

The CDR3 here is CASSQRSQGSPLHF. DNA of the CDR3: TGTGCCAGCAGCCAACGAAGCCAAGGTTCACCCCTCCACTTT. This sequence joins TRBV3-1 and TRBJ1-6; the D is unclear. Germline-derived CDR1 and CDR2 are LGHDT and YNNKEL (reference sequence). Trimming pared 2 bases from V and 9 bases from J, leaving 11 bases between. This CDR3 is 14 amino acids long. The whole variable domain, filled in from reference TRBV3-1 and TRBJ1-6, reads DTAVSQTPKYLVTQMGNDKSIKCEQNLGHDTMYWYKQDSKKFLKIMFSYNNKELIINETVPNRFSPKSPDKAHLNLHINSLELGDSAVYFCASSQRSQGSPLHFGNGTRLTVT.

This chain links TRBV18 with TRBJ1-6, with TRBD1 matching 8 bases. Germline V gene sequence: CDR1 KGHSH, CDR2 LQKENI. The CDR3 is 15 amino acids. J lost 3 bases, V lost 4 bases, and 2 bases had no gene match. The CDR3 coding sequence is TGTGCCAGCTCACTACAGGGGGACTATAATTCACCCCTCCACTTT. Its protein is CASSLQGDYNSPLHF.

Here the CDR3 reads CASFKRGGYNEQFF. CDR3 in DNA: TGTGCCAGCTTCAAGCGGGGGGGATACAATGAGCAGTTCTTC. The chain couples TRBV5-6 to TRBJ2-1, with 10 bases lining up with TRBD2. The CDR3 runs to 14 residues. Germline V gene lookup returns CDR1 SGHDT and CDR2 YYEEEE. V lost 7 bases to trimming and J lost 4 bases; unmatched junction nucleotides: 5.

This clonotype has ten or more counts. The rearrangement joins TRBV7-8 to TRBJ2-1, with 7 bases lining up with TRBD1. The germline gives CDR1 SGHVS, CDR2 FQNEAQ. Germline trimming cut 2 bases from V and 8 bases from J; bases unmatched to any gene: 18. The CDR3 contains 18 residues. Here the CDR3 reads CASSLRTGVGYTNDEQFF. CDR3 DNA sequence: TGTGCCAGCAGCTTAAGGACAGGAGTAGGGTACACCAACGATGAGCAGTTCTTC.

This clonotype appeared many times. The DNA for the CDR3 is TGCGCCAGCAGCCAAGACTTGAACCAAATGCGGGACACTGAAGCTTTCTTT. This translates into CASSQDLNQMRDTEAFF. The genes are TRBV4-3 and TRBJ1-1; no definite D call. The CDR3 has 17 amino acids. Trimming took off 0 bases at V and 3 bases at J, with 17 bases between the two ends. Germline values: CDR1 LGHNA, CDR2 YSLEER.

The V and J genes are TRBV30 and TRBJ2-7; D possibly corresponds to TRBD1 (6 bases). The V and J ends lost 3 bases and 2 bases respectively, with 8 bases between them. Germline V gene sequence: CDR1 GTSNPN, CDR2 SVGIG (reference sequence). There are 12 residues in the CDR3. CDR3 nucleotide sequence: TGTGCCTGGAGGGGGGCCGCCTACGAGCAGTACTTC. It is translated as CAWRGAAYEQYF.

As for this clonotype: Given a much more abundant clone one base away, this may be a read error. The rearrangement links TRBV27 to TRBJ2-3; 7 bases match TRBD1. CDR3 length: 12 amino acids. Looked up from germline, CDR1 is MNHEY and CDR2 is SMNVEV (reference sequence). The V and J ends lost 11 bases and 1 base, in that order; junction bases with no gene match: 3. The DNA of the CDR3 is TGTGCCTCCACAGGGGGCACAGATACGCAGTATTTT. Translated, it gives CASTGGTDTQYF.